The 8 T cell receptor beta chains listed next were all sequenced from one sample in a study of blood T cell repertoires in COVID-19. TCRdb keeps only in-frame clones here, not all; method: immunoSEQ multiplex PCR. The sample records roughly 100,000 clones, around 85% being singletons. The sample taken for sequencing was peripheral blood. The origin of the receptors is an older woman with active or convalescent COVID-19.

The V gene is TRBV19, the J gene TRBJ2-1; no definite D call. CDR3 size: 15 residues. The V gene lost 5 bases and the J gene lost 0 bases, with 11 bases spanning the gap. The V gene's germline CDR1 is LNHDA and CDR2 SQIVND (reference sequence). The CDR3 spells CASSSPFSSYNEQFF. Here the CDR3 DNA reads TGTGCCAGTAGTTCTCCTTTCAGCTCCTACAATGAGCAGTTCTTC.

The chain recombines TRBV5-6 with TRBJ1-2; 8 bases align to TRBD1. The V segment lost 5 bases and the J segment 7 bases; nucleotides outside the gene matches: 13. Germline assignment: CDR1 SGHDT and CDR2 YYEEEE. The CDR3 runs to 15 residues. CDR3 nucleotides: TGTGCCAGCAGGAAATCATATGGACAGGGAACTGGCTACACCTTC. The encoded protein is CASRKSYGQGTGYTF.

The CDR3 sequence is CASRGLAGAPGEQYF. As DNA, the CDR3 is TGTGCCAGCAGGGGACTAGCGGGGGCCCCGGGGGAGCAGTACTTC. The chain links TRBV2 to TRBJ2-7; 14 nucleotides match TRBD2. Germline-derived CDR1 and CDR2 are SNHLY and FYNNEI. The CDR3 consists of 15 residues. Germline trimming cut 6 bases from V and 7 bases from J; bases unmatched to any gene: 8.

The chain is built from TRBV3-1 (or the pseudogene TRBV3-2) and TRBJ2-5; D unresolved. This CDR3 comprises 14 residues. Trimming removed 2 bases at V and 3 bases at J, with 10 bases between. Looked up from germline, CDR1 is LGHDT and CDR2 is YNNKEL (reference sequence). This CDR3 is CASSQRGTKETQYF. CDR3 coding DNA: TGTGCCAGCAGCCAACGCGGAACAAAAGAGACCCAGTACTTC.

V gene TRBV7-2 combines with J gene TRBJ2-3; maybe TRBD1 (6 bases). Trimming pared 7 bases from V and 12 bases from J, leaving 23 bases between. The CDR3 has 14 amino acids. CDR1 is SGHTA, CDR2 FQGNSA, per germline. The CDR3: CASTPRLNTGIQYF. For the CDR3, the DNA is TGTGCCAGCACCCCACGTCTGAACACAGGGATACAGTATTTT.

The chain joins TRBV19 to TRBJ2-3; D may be TRBD2 (5 bases). Deletions cut 9 bases from V and 1 base from J, with 11 bases between. Germline assignment: CDR1 LNHDA and CDR2 SQIVND (reference sequence). This CDR3 comprises 13 residues. The CDR3, as DNA: TGTGCCAGCGCCCGGGATGGCACAGATACGCAGTATTTT. Encoded protein: CASARDGTDTQYF.

The chain couples TRBV2 to TRBJ1-5, with 10 positions matching TRBD1. Germline V gene data show CDR1 as SNHLY and CDR2 as FYNNEI. The CDR3 loop spans 14 amino acids. J gave up 7 bases and V 3 bases, and 3 bases lay outside the gene matches. The CDR3 loop reads CASSDRTGGQPQHF. The CDR3 DNA follows: TGTGCCAGCAGTGATAGGACAGGGGGGCAGCCCCAGCATTTT.

J is TRBJ1-5 and V is TRBV5-1; unclear D gene. V gave up 5 bases and J gave up 0 bases, with 9 bases separating them. This CDR3 contains 14 residues. The germline V gene has CDR1 SGHRS and CDR2 YFSETQ. CDR3 in amino acids: CASRKDYSNQPQHF. CDR3 nucleotide sequence: TGCGCCAGCAGGAAGGACTATAGCAATCAGCCCCAGCATTTT.